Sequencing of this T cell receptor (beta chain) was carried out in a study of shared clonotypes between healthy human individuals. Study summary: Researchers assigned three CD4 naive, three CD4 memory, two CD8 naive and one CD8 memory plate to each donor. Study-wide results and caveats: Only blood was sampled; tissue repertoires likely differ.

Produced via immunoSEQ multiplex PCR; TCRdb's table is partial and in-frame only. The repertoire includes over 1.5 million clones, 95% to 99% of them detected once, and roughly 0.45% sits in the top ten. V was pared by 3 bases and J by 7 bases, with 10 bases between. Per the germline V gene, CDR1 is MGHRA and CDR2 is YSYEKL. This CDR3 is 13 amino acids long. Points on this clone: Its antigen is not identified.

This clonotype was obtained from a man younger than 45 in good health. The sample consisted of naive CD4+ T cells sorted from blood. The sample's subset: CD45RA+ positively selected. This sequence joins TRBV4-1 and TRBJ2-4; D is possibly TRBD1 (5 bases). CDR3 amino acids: CASSHQGTNIQYF. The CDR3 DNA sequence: TGCGCCAGCAGCCACCAGGGAACGAACATTCAGTACTTC.